There are many counts of the clone carrying this T cell receptor beta chain. Its ends do not fully match the called genes, so a read error is possible. The authors drew approximately 9 milliliters of peripheral blood from each donor. This CDR3 contains 15 residues. The germline V gene has CDR1 SGHRS and CDR2 YFSETQ. The data originate from a study of blood T cells in healthy people across ages. The use of a sample-barcoded 5' primer and a J-beta primer mix characterized a second PCR of 7 to 11 cycles. TCRdb ran MiXCR on the 5' RACE reads and lists one entry per CDR3 protein. Among about 1.1 million distinct CDR3 sequences listed, roughly two fifths were seen once.

This clonotype was obtained from a young man in good health. This rearrangement joins TRBV5-1 to TRBJ2-1; 11 bases are shared with TRBD2. Sequencing was performed on blood. The CDR3 region is CASSVLAGVYNEQFF. In DNA form, the CDR3 reads TGTGCCAGCAGCGTACTAGCGGGGGTTTACAATGAGCAGTTCTTC.